This T cell receptor (beta chain) stems from a study of CD8 T cells in ankylosing spondylitis (TCRdb year 2017). Broadly, across the study: The study set out to find disease-linked TCR variants by profiling T cell receptor beta repertoires in ankylosing spondylitis patients and healthy donors. The whole study cohort included over 85 healthy donors and around 24 ankylosing spondylitis patients. Peripheral blood was sampled, and synovial fluid was also collected from ankylosing spondylitis patients. The paper as a whole reports these results and caveats: The disease-linked clones were reported as significantly enriched in matched synovial fluid samples from ankylosing spondylitis patients. The disease-linked clones had a CD8+ phenotype and were found at relatively low frequencies in peripheral blood. Some motif variants were previously reported in synovial fluid and blood of reactive arthritis patients, suggesting common disease-initiation mechanisms. A TCR beta motif made up of several highly homologous amino acid variants appeared to be characteristic of blood from ankylosing spondylitis patients.

Many counts were recorded for this clonotype. Its cognate antigen has yet to be identified. Base qualities are not recorded, but no much larger clone differs from it by a single base. TCRdb records Illumina HiSeq 2500 as the sequencer. TCR beta libraries were prepared by quantitative 5'-RACE with molecular barcodes. The paper's processing steps were these. A new computational method, built on a probabilistic model of VDJ rearrangement, was used to identify disease-linked TCR variants. TCRdb's own reprocessing of the public reads used fastp at Q25 and MiXCR and kept productive beta chains. CDR3 protein sequences are deduplicated, and each keeps its most common genes and DNA. The V and J calls, along with clone size, are taken from TCRdb and not from the paper's own processing. This sample lists hundreds of thousands of distinct CDR3 sequences; about 10% were detected once. The ten largest clones capture about 20% of the sample.

The material sequenced was blood, either unsorted or a sorted T cell fraction (not recorded which). This sequence was found in a male donor with ankylosing spondylitis or in good health (not recorded which).

Here the CDR3 is given as CASSWQGLETQYF. The bases are TGTGCCAGCAGCTGGCAGGGGTTAGAGACCCAGTACTTC. This chain joins TRBV5-6 to TRBJ2-5, with a tentative D gene TRBD1 over 6 matching bases. According to the germline V gene, CDR1 reads SGHDT and CDR2 reads YYEEEE. There are 13 amino acids in the CDR3, from cysteine to phenylalanine inclusive. The only DNA kept is the CDR3, 39 bases in frame from the first base. The germline ends are 10 bases apart after V is trimmed by 3 bases and J by 4 bases.